This T cell receptor (beta chain) is from a study of T cell repertoires in cytomegalovirus infection. Study as a whole: CMV infection together with matching HLA type was indicated by public TCR beta signatures.

TCRdb re-analysed the reads in MiXCR, keeping a single row per CDR3 protein. The sample carries under 800,000 distinct CDR3 sequences, roughly 26% recorded once. Germline assignment: CDR1 SNHLY and CDR2 FYNNEI. This CDR3 is 16 amino acids long. V was clipped by 6 bases and J by 3 bases, with 20 bases between them. Sequencing input: CD8+ T cells from PBMCs. The chain is built from TRBV2 and TRBJ1-1; D may be TRBD1 (6 bases). The source is a human donor in good health (CMV status not recorded). Some clones in this sample may be carry-over from other donors' samples. CDR3 sequence (DNA): TGTGCCAGCAGCCCCGTGGGGGGGCGGTTTGACACTGAAGCTTTCTTT. It yields the protein CASSPVGGRFDTEAFF.